These 15 T cell receptor beta chains were sequenced from one sample in a study of beta chain features in type 1 diabetes. Study-wide points: Shortening of TCRB CDR3s, moderate but significant, appeared in all four CD4+ subsets of Type 1 diabetes patients.

No antigen has been identified for these receptors. The sequenced template was cDNA made from the entire isolated RNA. Here immunoSEQ multiplex PCR was the method, and the copy in TCRdb shows in-frame clones only, minus some. Here the sample spans some 350,000 clones, 9.6% being singletons. The specimen was central memory CD4+ T cells from blood. The receptors originated from a man aged 25 to 40 with type 1 diabetes.

The chain uses TRBV7-8 and TRBJ2-5; 9 nucleotides agree with TRBD2. In germline, CDR1 is SGHVS, CDR2 FQNEAQ. The CDR3 is 14 residues long. Trimming cost V 5 bases and J 4 bases; bases outside gene matches: 5. As DNA, the CDR3 is TGTGCCAGCAGCCGGACTAGCGTTGGAGAGACCCAGTACTTC. Its protein is CASSRTSVGETQYF.

This clone has a handful of counts. The gene calls are TRBV11-2 and TRBJ2-5; 10 bases line up with TRBD1. There are 17 residues in the CDR3. Germline lookup yields CDR1 SGHAT and CDR2 FQNNGV. V was pared by 4 bases and J by 5 bases, with 13 bases of the junction left unmatched. The CDR3 here is CASSYPGQGPWGETQYF. CDR3 sequence (DNA): TGTGCCAGCAGCTACCCGGGACAGGGGCCGTGGGGGGAGACCCAGTACTTC.

The chain uses TRBV4-3 and TRBJ2-5, with a weak D call TRBD1 (5 bases). The CDR3 sequence is 15 residues long. The ends were cut back, 0 bases at V and 7 bases at J, with 15 bases in the middle. Germline V gives CDR1 LGHNA, CDR2 YSLEER. CDR3 amino acids: CASSQESLRGRTQYF. Written as DNA, the CDR3 is TGCGCCAGCAGCCAAGAAAGCCTTAGGGGAAGGACCCAGTACTTC.

The CDR3 DNA follows: TGCAGTGCCTCAACCGACTACGAGCAGTACTTC. It translates to CSASTDYEQYF. The gene calls are TRBV20-1 and TRBJ2-7; D uncertain. Germline V gene data show CDR1 as DFQATT and CDR2 as SNEGSKA (reference sequence). The CDR3 sequence is 11 residues long. Trimming pared 6 bases from V and 3 bases from J, leaving 9 bases between.

This chain links TRBV4-1 with TRBJ2-5; either TRBD1 or TRBD2 may fit D (6 bases each). The CDR3 loop spans 15 amino acids. The V gene lost 2 bases and the J gene lost 1 base, with 11 bases spanning the gap. In germline, CDR1 is MGHRA, CDR2 YSYEKL. CDR3 sequence reads: CASSQRGAVQETQYF. Written as DNA, the CDR3 is TGCGCCAGCAGCCAAAGGGGGGCGGTCCAAGAGACCCAGTACTTC.

The chain combines TRBV5-4 with TRBJ2-1; 11 bases line up with TRBD2. Germline V gene sequence: CDR1 SGHNT, CDR2 YYREEE (reference sequence). The CDR3 totals 16 residues. The V gene end was trimmed by 4 bases and the J gene end by 4 bases; junction bases not matched to a gene: 7. The CDR3 DNA reads as TGTGCCAGCAGCCCAAGACTAGCGGGGCTTTACAATGAGCAGTTCTTC. This encodes CASSPRLAGLYNEQFF.

This clone was seen more than once but under ten times. The rearrangement uses TRBV6-6 and TRBJ1-4; no clear D gene. CDR3 length: 14 residues. Germline V CDR1 and CDR2: MNHNY, SVGAGI (reference sequence). The V and J ends lost 8 bases and 1 base respectively, with 11 bases between them. The chain's CDR3 is CASQSVLTNEKLFF. CDR3 coding DNA: TGTGCCAGCCAGTCCGTATTAACTAATGAAAAACTGTTTTTT.

This CDR3 reads CASRLAVQTYEQYF. CDR3 nucleotide sequence: TGCGCCAGCAGGTTAGCGGTTCAGACCTACGAGCAGTACTTC. The rearrangement links TRBV5-1 to TRBJ2-7, with D perhaps TRBD2 (6 bases). The CDR3 consists of 14 residues. Trimming removed 5 bases from V and 2 bases from J, with 14 bases in between. The germline CDR1 and CDR2 sequences are SGHRS and YFSETQ.

This clone has just a few counts. This CDR3 is CASSSGSGRGDEQFF. DNA of the CDR3: TGTGCCAGCAGCTCCGGAAGCGGGAGAGGGGATGAGCAGTTCTTC. V usage is TRBV7-2 and J usage is TRBJ2-1; 8 bases match TRBD2. V trimming: 4 bases; J trimming: 8 bases; junction bases outside the gene matches: 10. Germline CDR1 and CDR2: SGHTA and FQGNSA. The CDR3 contains 15 residues.

This clone was seen more than once but under ten times. The chain has TRBV4-2 and TRBJ1-3; no firm D call. The CDR3 runs 16 residues. Trimming stripped 2 bases from V and 4 bases from J, with 15 bases between. Germline values: CDR1 LGHNA, CDR2 YNFKEQ. CDR3 DNA sequence: TGTGCCAGCAGCCAAAATAGGGTAGGGAGCGGAAACACCATATATTTT. Protein sequence: CASSQNRVGSGNTIYF.

The chain carries TRBV16 and TRBJ1-5, with unresolved D. V dropped 0 bases and J dropped 7 bases, with 4 bases sitting between them. This CDR3 contains 12 residues. Per germline, CDR1 KGHSY and CDR2 FQNENV. In DNA form, the CDR3 reads TGTGCCAGCAGCCAATCCGGGCAGCCCCAGCATTTT. The encoded protein is CASSQSGQPQHF. The entire variable domain, with the rest obtained from reference TRBV16 and TRBJ1-5, is as follows: GEEVAQTPKHLVRGEGQKAKLYCAPIKGHSYVFWYQQVLKNEFKFLISFQNENVFDETGMPKERFSAKCLPNSPCSLEIQATKLEDSAVYFCASSQSGQPQHFGDGTRLSIL.

Notes on this clone: One junction end does not reproduce the germline sequence, and a read error may be involved. The V gene is TRBV7-2, the J gene TRBJ2-3; no clear D gene. The CDR3 runs to 13 residues. CDR1 and CDR2 from the germline V gene are SGHTA and FQGNSA. The DNA for the CDR3 is TGCGCCAGCAGCCAAGACGTCGCAGATACGCAGTATTTT. Amino acid sequence: CASSQDVADTQYF.

This clone was counted many times. V and J are TRBV4-3 and TRBJ2-1; 7 nucleotides match TRBD2. Per germline, CDR1 LGHNA and CDR2 YSLEER. V lost 0 bases to trimming and J lost 3 bases; unmatched junction nucleotides: 5. CDR3 size: 16 residues. The CDR3 region is CASSQEASGYYNEQFF. The CDR3 region has the DNA TGCGCCAGCAGCCAAGAGGCTAGCGGATACTACAATGAGCAGTTCTTC.

This clone was observed a few times. The J gene is TRBJ2-7, the V gene TRBV4-1; D may be TRBD2 (5 bases). CDR1 and CDR2 from the germline V gene are MGHRA and YSYEKL. V gave up 1 base and J gave up 0 bases, with 10 bases separating them. The CDR3 consists of 15 residues. The CDR3 bases are TGCGCCAGCAGCCAAGGACCGGGAAGCTCCTACGAGCAGTACTTC. It encodes CASSQGPGSSYEQYF.

This clone was detected only a few times. The chain is built from TRBV4-3 and TRBJ2-1, with 14 bases that match TRBD2. J gave up 7 bases and V 0 bases, and 8 bases lay outside the gene matches. Germline V gene sequence: CDR1 LGHNA, CDR2 YSLEER. This CDR3 contains 18 residues. CDR3: CASSQDSGTSGSRNEQFF. The CDR3 DNA is TGCGCCAGCAGCCAAGATTCCGGGACTAGCGGGAGTCGAAATGAGCAGTTCTTC.